This is a list of T cell receptor beta chains from one sample in a study of blood T cells in healthy people across ages. TCRdb processed the 5' RACE reads anew with MiXCR; each CDR3 protein has one entry. Among over 600,000 distinct CDR3 sequences listed, 46% were seen once. What was sequenced was blood. All receptors come from a man of 80 years or more in good health. The CDR3 runs from the conserved cysteine through the conserved F or W. A D gene is named only where the DNA matches it firmly. Clone sizes are given selectively: once, few, many, or a class where the clone is expanded.

clone size	D gene	J gene	V gene	CDR3 protein	CDR3 DNA
NA	TRBD2	TRBJ2-3	TRBV6-6	CASSSPGTSDTDTQYF	TGTGCCAGCAGTTCCCCCGGGACTAGCGACACAGATACGCAGTATTTT
few	NA	TRBJ2-1	TRBV20-1	CSARDIRLTLLNEQFF	TGCAGTGCTAGAGATATTCGGCTGACGCTTCTCAATGAGCAGTTCTTC
NA	TRBD1	TRBJ2-3	TRBV6-2/TRBV6-3	CASSPTWTGGTDTQYF	TGTGCCAGCAGCCCTACCTGGACAGGGGGCACAGATACGCAGTATTTT
NA	NA	TRBJ1-1	TRBV2	CASLSGDTEAFF	TGTGCCAGCCTCAGTGGGGACACTGAAGCTTTCTTT
NA	NA	TRBJ2-2	TRBV24-1	CATSDSRQRGTGELFF	TGTGCCACCAGTGATTCTAGACAGAGAGGAACCGGGGAGCTGTTTTTT
few	NA	TRBJ1-2	TRBV3-1	CASSHFPSGDYGYTF	TGTGCCAGCAGCCATTTTCCATCAGGGGACTATGGCTACACCTTC
NA	TRBD2	TRBJ2-7	TRBV20-1	CSARDWSSGRWDEQYF	TGCAGTGCTAGAGATTGGTCTAGCGGGAGGTGGGATGAGCAGTACTTC
many	TRBD1	TRBJ2-1	TRBV12-3/TRBV12-4	CASSLTGGRVNEQFF	TGTGCCAGCAGTCTGACAGGGGGTAGGGTAAATGAGCAGTTCTTC
few	TRBD2	TRBJ2-1	TRBV12-3/TRBV12-4	CASSSGLAGIYEQFF	TGTGCCAGCAGTTCGGGACTAGCGGGAATTTATGAGCAGTTCTTC
NA	NA	TRBJ1-2	TRBV7-2	CASSVTPGDLWGYTF	TGTGCCAGCAGCGTAACCCCGGGGGACTTGTGGGGCTACACCTTC
NA	NA	TRBJ2-7	TRBV5-5	CASSGIKTASSYEQYF	TGTGCCAGCAGCGGGATTAAGACCGCCAGCTCCTACGAGCAGTACTTC
NA	NA	TRBJ2-7	TRBV12-3/TRBV12-4	CASRAGGAVGYNEQYF	TGTGCCAGCAGAGCCGGGGGTGCGGTGGGTTACAATGAGCAGTACTTC
NA	NA	TRBJ2-7	TRBV14	CASSQVQVRSYEQYF	TGTGCCAGCAGCCAAGTCCAGGTTCGCTCCTACGAGCAGTACTTC
NA	TRBD1	TRBJ1-4	TRBV12-3/TRBV12-4	CASSPGGYGEKLFF	TGTGCCAGCAGTCCAGGGGGTTATGGTGAAAAACTGTTTTTT
NA	TRBD2	TRBJ2-7	TRBV25-1	CASDSSLAGGEEQYF	TGTGCCAGCGACTCGTCCCTGGCGGGAGGGGAAGAGCAGTACTTC
NA	NA	TRBJ2-5	TRBV29-1	CSVVESSQETQYF	TGCAGCGTTGTAGAGTCTTCCCAAGAGACCCAGTACTTC
NA	TRBD1	TRBJ1-5	TRBV7-2	CASSTLGGGRQPQHF	TGTGCCAGCAGCACCCTCGGAGGGGGCAGGCAGCCCCAGCATTTT
NA	NA	TRBJ1-1	TRBV12-3/TRBV12-4	CASSWSNGGTEAFF	TGTGCCAGCAGTTGGAGCAATGGAGGCACTGAAGCTTTCTTT
NA	NA	TRBJ1-5	TRBV20-1	CSARVGGVYSNQPQHF	TGCAGTGCTAGAGTTGGTGGAGTCTATAGCAATCAGCCCCAGCATTTT
NA	NA	TRBJ1-1	TRBV6-2/TRBV6-3	CASSAYGGRNTEAFF	TGTGCCAGCAGTGCGTATGGGGGCAGGAACACTGAAGCTTTCTTT
NA	TRBD1	TRBJ2-7	TRBV28	CASWHRDRDYEQYF	TGTGCCAGCTGGCATAGGGACAGGGACTACGAGCAGTACTTC
NA	NA	TRBJ2-1	TRBV9	CASSVHNNEQFF	TGTGCCAGCAGCGTGCACAACAATGAGCAGTTCTTC
NA	NA	TRBJ2-6	TRBV6-4	CASSDSDSSGANVLTF	TGTGCCAGCAGTGACTCGGACAGCTCTGGGGCCAACGTCCTGACTTTC
few	TRBD2	TRBJ2-1	TRBV12-3/TRBV12-4	CASSVPGLARYNEQFF	TGTGCCAGCAGTGTTCCGGGACTAGCGCGTTACAATGAGCAGTTCTTC
NA	TRBD2	TRBJ2-7	TRBV7-2	CASSTTSGREYEQYF	TGTGCCAGCAGCACAACTAGCGGGAGGGAGTACGAGCAGTACTTC
NA	NA	TRBJ2-3	TRBV6-6	CASSIITNRDTQYF	TGTGCCAGCAGTATAATTACCAATAGAGATACGCAGTATTTT
NA	TRBD1	TRBJ2-7	TRBV12-3/TRBV12-4	CASSLYRGQSYEQYF	TGTGCCAGCAGCCTTTACAGGGGTCAGTCCTACGAGCAGTACTTC
many	NA	TRBJ2-3	TRBV29-1	CSVEDPNTDTQYF	TGCAGCGTTGAAGACCCAAACACAGATACGCAGTATTTT
NA	TRBD1	TRBJ1-2	TRBV20-1	CSAVDRASYGYTF	TGCAGTGCCGTAGACAGGGCAAGTTATGGCTACACCTTC
many	NA	TRBJ2-7	TRBV7-3	CASSPAAVYSYEQYF	TGTGCCAGCAGCCCAGCGGCAGTATACTCCTACGAGCAGTACTTC
many	NA	TRBJ2-5	TRBV20-1	CSASTGTTGETQYF	TGCAGTGCTTCAACCGGGACCACAGGGGAGACCCAGTACTTC
NA	TRBD1	TRBJ1-5	TRBV2	CASSDTGGRGNQPQHF	TGTGCCAGCAGCGATACAGGGGGCAGGGGTAATCAGCCCCAGCATTTT
many	NA	TRBJ2-5	TRBV12-3/TRBV12-4	CAIQPVGGFGETQYF	TGTGCCATTCAACCCGTGGGAGGATTCGGAGAGACCCAGTACTTC
NA	NA	TRBJ2-3	TRBV29-1	CNVRITDAQYF	TGCAACGTAAGAATCACCGATGCGCAGTATTTT
NA	TRBD2	TRBJ2-5	TRBV5-1	CASSAGTTTKETQYF	TGCGCCAGCAGCGCCGGGACTACAACCAAAGAGACCCAGTACTTC
NA	NA	TRBJ2-7	TRBV7-2	CASSPSGLASYEQYF	TGTGCCAGCAGCCCCTCAGGACTCGCGTCCTACGAGCAGTACTTC
many	NA	TRBJ2-7	TRBV12-3/TRBV12-4	CASSFLVGEQYF	TGTGCCAGCAGTTTTTTGGTAGGCGAGCAGTACTTC
NA	TRBD2	TRBJ2-1	TRBV27	CASSFPRDYLYNEQFF	TGTGCCAGCAGTTTCCCCCGGGACTACCTTTACAATGAGCAGTTCTTC
NA	TRBD2	TRBJ2-3	TRBV6-6	CASSDLTSGSTDTQYF	TGTGCCAGCAGCGATTTGACTAGCGGGAGTACAGATACGCAGTATTTT